This TCR beta chain originates from a study of brain metastases from non-small cell lung cancer (dated by TCRdb to between 2018 and 2020). About the study as a whole: In non-small-cell lung cancer patients, the researchers characterized the immune microenvironment of brain metastases and primary tumors that had been resected as matched pairs. On the study overall, not on this receptor specifically: Lower T-cell infiltration was exhibited by brain metastases compared with primary tumors (P < 0.001). T-cell clones appeared expanded in around two thirds of brain metastases relative to the matched primary tumors. Paired brain metastases and primary tumors largely shared TCR repertoires, although T-cell densities in the metastases were sparse.

From its cysteine to its phenylalanine, the CDR3 spans 13 amino acids. CDR3 DNA only is kept here, 39 bases in frame from base 1. The germline V gene provides CDR1 ENHRY and CDR2 SYGVKD. The V and J ends are trimmed by 7 bases and 2 bases, leaving 6 bases between them. Libraries were prepared through the immunoSEQ multiplex PCR assay. T-cell receptor beta chain repertoire sequencing was performed alongside a 770-gene immune expression panel. Held by TCRdb, this immuneACCESS table contains in-frame sequences only and omits some clones. Under half of the omission traces to an unresolved V gene where checked; the cause of the rest is unknown. The sample table contains about 2,300 clones; only one count was recorded for 70% to 90% of them. Clones ranked in the top ten supply roughly 6.8% of the sample. Notes on this clone: Its antigen specificity is not known. Base-call qualities are not available, and no considerably larger clone is one nucleotide away.

The cohort comprised 35 to 50 patients with surgically resected non-small-cell lung cancer who had both primary tumor and brain metastasis specimens. The tumor specimens used were formalin-fixed, paraffin-embedded tissues taken from archives. The clonotype originates from a donor at least 40 years old with non-small cell lung cancer. The sample taken for sequencing was primary lung tumor tissue. Explained via the paper, the cell subset or site label denotes: primary lung tumor paired with brain metastasis. Here the chain combines TRBV10-3 and TRBJ2-6, with the identity of the D gene unclear. The bases read TGTGCCATCACCGATACTGGGGCCAACGTCCTGACTTTC. It specifies CAITDTGANVLTF.